The following is a T cell receptor beta chain sequence with its context. The specificity of this receptor is unknown. The input lacks base qualities; no much larger clone sits a single base away. This entry is derived from a study of blood T cell repertoires in COVID-19 (dated by TCRdb to 2020 to 2021). Some background on the complete study: Samples covering the acute and convalescent phases of COVID-19 were provided by collaborators in the United States, Italy and Spain. The prospective study material was composed of cDNA or gDNA derived from T cells, B-cell-depleted T cells, or PBMCs. The dataset comprised deeply sampled blood TCRbeta repertoires from subjects exposed to, actively infected with, or recovered from COVID-19. The repertoires were released in a freely available public database intended as a resource for research on the immune response to SARS-CoV-2. Samples came from the ongoing ImmuneRACE study (first 160 participants) plus 1,254 subjects from 6 global collaborators. Nearly every sample came with metadata listing a de-identified subject ID, COVID-19 status, age in years and sex. HLA class I and class II types, where available, came from metadata supplied by the sample provider rather than from assay-based typing. Broad study findings and their caveats: The amount of clinical and demographic metadata varied by source and participant and was provided uncurated.

The immunoSEQ Assay, a bias-controlled multiplex PCR, was used to amplify TCRbeta CDR3 regions from genomic DNA. Under the source paper's analysis protocol: The number of nucleated cells in each sample was estimated from the amplification of reference gene primers within the assay. To quantify the absolute abundance of each unique TCRbeta CDR3 rearrangement, sequence reads were collapsed and filtered. For each sample, productive Simpson clonality was calculated as the square root of Simpson's diversity index across productive rearrangements. TCRdb obtained this table from immuneACCESS and retained in-frame rearrangements with V and J assigned. These tables miss some clones; where compared with another copy, unresolved V genes account for less than half of the shortfall, and the remainder is unexplained. The V and J calls and clone size come from that table; D and trimming were worked out from the DNA. In all, the sample holds about 400,000 clones, and about 89% of those were seen once. The ten largest clones add up to 4% to 5.5% of the sample.

Whole blood was collected in K2EDTA tubes by collaborating institutions according to the institutions' own protocols. Collaborator samples were shipped for TCRbeta analysis as frozen whole blood, isolated PBMCs, or DNA extracted from either sample type. Trimming takes 2 bases from V and 1 base from J, and the germline ends sit 5 bases apart. The germline V gene sets CDR1 to SGHTA and CDR2 to FQGTGA. The CDR3 runs 13 amino acids, cysteine and phenylalanine included. Here the CDR3 DNA is all that survives: 39 bases in frame from base 1. This receptor was taken from a woman younger than 45 with acute or convalescent COVID-19. The chain is made from TRBV7-3 and TRBJ2-5; the D gene remains uncertain. The sample consisted of peripheral blood. The DNA sequence is as follows: TGTGCCAGCAGCTTACGGGTCCAAGAGACCCAGTACTTC. Its translation reads: CASSLRVQETQYF.